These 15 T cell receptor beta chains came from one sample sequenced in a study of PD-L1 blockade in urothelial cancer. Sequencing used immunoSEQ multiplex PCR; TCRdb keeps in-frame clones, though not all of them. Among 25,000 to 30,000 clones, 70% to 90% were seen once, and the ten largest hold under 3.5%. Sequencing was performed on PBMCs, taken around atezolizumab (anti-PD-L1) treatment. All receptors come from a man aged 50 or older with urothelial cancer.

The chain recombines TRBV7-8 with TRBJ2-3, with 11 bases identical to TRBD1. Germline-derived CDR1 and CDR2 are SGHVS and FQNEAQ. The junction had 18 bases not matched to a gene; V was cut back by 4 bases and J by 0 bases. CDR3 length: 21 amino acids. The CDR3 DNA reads TGTGCCAGCAGCTCAGGAACCGGGACAGGGGGTTTCGGACCTAGCACAGATACGCAGTATTTT. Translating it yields CASSSGTGTGGFGPSTDTQYF. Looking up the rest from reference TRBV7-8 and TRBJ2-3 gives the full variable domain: GAGVSQSPRYKVAKRGQDVALRCDPISGHVSLFWYQQALGQGPEFLTYFQNEAQLDKSGLPSDRFFAERPEGSVSTLKIQRTQQEDSAVYLCASSSGTGTGGFGPSTDTQYFGPGTRLTVL.

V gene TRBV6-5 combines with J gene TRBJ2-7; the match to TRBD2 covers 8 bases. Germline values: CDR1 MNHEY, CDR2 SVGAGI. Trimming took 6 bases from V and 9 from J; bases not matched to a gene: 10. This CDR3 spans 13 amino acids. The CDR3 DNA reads TGTGCCAGCAGACGCGAGGGACTAGTTGTGCAGTACTTC. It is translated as CASRREGLVVQYF.

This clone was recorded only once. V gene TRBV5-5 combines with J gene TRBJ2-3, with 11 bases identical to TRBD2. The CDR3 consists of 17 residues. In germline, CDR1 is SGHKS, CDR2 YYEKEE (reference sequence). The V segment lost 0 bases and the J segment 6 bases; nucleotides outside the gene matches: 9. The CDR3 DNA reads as TGTGCCAGCAGCTTGGGACTAGCGGGACCCGAATGGGATACGCAGTATTTT. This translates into CASSLGLAGPEWDTQYF.

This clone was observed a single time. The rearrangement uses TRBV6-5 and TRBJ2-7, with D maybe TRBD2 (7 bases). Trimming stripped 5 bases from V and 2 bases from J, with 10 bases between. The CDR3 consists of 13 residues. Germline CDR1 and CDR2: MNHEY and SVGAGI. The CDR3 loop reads CASSQGTTYEQYF. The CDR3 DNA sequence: TGTGCCAGCAGTCAGGGGACTACCTACGAGCAGTACTTC.

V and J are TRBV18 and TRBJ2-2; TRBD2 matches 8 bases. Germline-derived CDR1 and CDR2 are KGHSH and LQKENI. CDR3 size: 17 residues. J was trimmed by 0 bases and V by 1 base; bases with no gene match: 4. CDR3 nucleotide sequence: TGTGCCAGCTCACCACAGAGACTAGCGACGAACACCGGGGAGCTGTTTTTT. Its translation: CASSPQRLATNTGELFF. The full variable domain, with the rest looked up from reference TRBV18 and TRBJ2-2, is NAGVMQNPRHLVRRRGQEARLRCSPMKGHSHVYWYRQLPEEGLKFMVYLQKENIIDESGMPKERFSAEFPKEGPSILRIQQVVRGDSAAYFCASSPQRLATNTGELFFGEGSRLTVL.

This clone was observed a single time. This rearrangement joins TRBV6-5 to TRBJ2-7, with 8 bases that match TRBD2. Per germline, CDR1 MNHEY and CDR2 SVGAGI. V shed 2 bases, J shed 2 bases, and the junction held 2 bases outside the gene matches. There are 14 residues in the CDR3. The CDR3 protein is CASSYPGGAYEQYF. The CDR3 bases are TGTGCCAGCAGTTACCCCGGGGGGGCCTACGAGCAGTACTTC.

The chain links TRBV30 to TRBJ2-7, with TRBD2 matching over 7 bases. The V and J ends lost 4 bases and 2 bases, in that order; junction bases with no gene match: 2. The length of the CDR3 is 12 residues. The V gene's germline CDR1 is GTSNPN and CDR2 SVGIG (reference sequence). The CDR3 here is CAWTSGTYEQYF. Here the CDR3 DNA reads TGTGCCTGGACTAGCGGAACCTACGAGCAGTACTTC.

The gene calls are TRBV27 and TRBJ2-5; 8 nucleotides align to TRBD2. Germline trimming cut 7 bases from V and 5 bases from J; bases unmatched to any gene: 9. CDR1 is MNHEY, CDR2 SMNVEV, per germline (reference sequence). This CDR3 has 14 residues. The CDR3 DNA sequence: TGTGCCAGCACCCCGTTCCCGGGGGGGGAGACCCAGTACTTC. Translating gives CASTPFPGGETQYF.

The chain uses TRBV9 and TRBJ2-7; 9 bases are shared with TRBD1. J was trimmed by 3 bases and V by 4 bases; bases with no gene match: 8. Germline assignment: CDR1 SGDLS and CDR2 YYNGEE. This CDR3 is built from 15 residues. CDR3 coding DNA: TGTGCCAGCAGCCCCGGACAGGGGTCAAACTACGAGCAGTACTTC. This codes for CASSPGQGSNYEQYF.

CDR3 nucleotide sequence: TGTGCCAGCAGCGCCGGACTAGCGGGAGCTATTGAGCAGTTCTTC. Its protein is CASSAGLAGAIEQFF. V usage is TRBV9 and J usage is TRBJ2-1; 13 nucleotides align to TRBD2. The CDR3 extends over 15 amino acids. Per the germline V gene, CDR1 is SGDLS and CDR2 is YYNGEE. Trimming cost V 3 bases and J 9 bases; bases outside gene matches: 6.

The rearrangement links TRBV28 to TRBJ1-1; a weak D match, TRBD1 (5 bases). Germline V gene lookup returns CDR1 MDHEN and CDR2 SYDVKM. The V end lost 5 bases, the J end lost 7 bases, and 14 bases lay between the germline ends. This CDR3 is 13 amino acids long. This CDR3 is CASSPLTVGEAFF. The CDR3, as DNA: TGTGCCAGCAGTCCCTTGACAGTCGGTGAAGCTTTCTTT. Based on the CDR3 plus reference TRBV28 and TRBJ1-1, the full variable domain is DVKVTQSSRYLVKRTGEKVFLECVQDMDHENMFWYRQDPGLGLRLIYFSYDVKMKEKGDIPEGYSVSREKKERFSLILESASTNQTSMYLCASSPLTVGEAFFGQGTRLTVV.

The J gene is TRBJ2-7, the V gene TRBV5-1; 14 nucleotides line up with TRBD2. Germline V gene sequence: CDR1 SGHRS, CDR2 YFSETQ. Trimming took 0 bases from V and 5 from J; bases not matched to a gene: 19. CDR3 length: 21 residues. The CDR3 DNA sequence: TGCGCCAGCAGCTTGGCCAATAGGACTAGCGGGGGGTTTGGGCCTTTCGACGAGCAGTACTTC. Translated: CASSLANRTSGGFGPFDEQYF. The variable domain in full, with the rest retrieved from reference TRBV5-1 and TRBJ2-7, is KAGVTQTPRYLIKTRGQQVTLSCSPISGHRSVSWYQQTPGQGLQFLFEYFSETQRNKGNFPGRFSGRQFSNSRSEMNVSTLELGDSALYLCASSLANRTSGGFGPFDEQYFGPGTRLTVT.

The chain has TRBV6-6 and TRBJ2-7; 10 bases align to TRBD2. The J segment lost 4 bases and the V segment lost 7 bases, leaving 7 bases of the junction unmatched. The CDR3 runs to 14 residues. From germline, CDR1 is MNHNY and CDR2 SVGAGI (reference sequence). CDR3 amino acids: CASKPGLALYEQYF. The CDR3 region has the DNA TGTGCCAGCAAGCCGGGACTAGCGCTATACGAGCAGTACTTC.

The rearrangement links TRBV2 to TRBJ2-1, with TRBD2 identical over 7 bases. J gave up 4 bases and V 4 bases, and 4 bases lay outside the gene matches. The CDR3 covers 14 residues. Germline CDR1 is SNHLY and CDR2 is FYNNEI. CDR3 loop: CASSALARYNEQFF. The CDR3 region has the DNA TGTGCCAGCAGTGCACTAGCGCGATACAATGAGCAGTTCTTC.

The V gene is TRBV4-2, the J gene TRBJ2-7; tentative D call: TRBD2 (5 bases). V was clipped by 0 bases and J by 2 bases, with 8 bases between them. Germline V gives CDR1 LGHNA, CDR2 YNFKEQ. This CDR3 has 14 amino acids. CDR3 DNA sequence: TGTGCCAGCAGCCAAGATGTCGGGGCCTACGAGCAGTACTTC. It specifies CASSQDVGAYEQYF.